Listed below are T cell receptor beta chains from one sample, sequenced in a study of blood T cells in healthy people across ages. One entry per CDR3 protein, called by TCRdb with MiXCR from the 5' RACE reads. The sample shows some 900,000 distinct CDR3 sequences, about 48% of them seen only once. Sequencing was carried out using blood. The source is a man aged 30 to 45 in good health. The CDR3 runs from the conserved cysteine through the conserved F or W. Fields, in order: V gene, J gene, clone size, D gene, CDR3 DNA, CDR3 protein. D genes are given only for firm matches. Not every row has a clone size; where given, it reads once, few, many or a size class.

TRBV2	TRBJ2-5	many	.	TGTGCCAGCAGTGAACGGGCCGGGAGACAACAAGAGACCCAGTACTTC	CASSERAGRQQETQYF
TRBV5-1	TRBJ2-5	.	TRBD2	TGCGCCAGCAGCTTACTAGCGGGGGAAGGGACCCAGTACTTC	CASSLLAGEGTQYF
TRBV20-1	TRBJ2-3	.	.	TGCAGTGCAGCTGTCGGCAGCACAGATACGCAGTATTTT	CSAAVGSTDTQYF
TRBV12-3/TRBV12-4	TRBJ2-3	.	.	TGTGCCAGCAGTTTAGATGTGGCGGGGAGCACAGATACGCAGTATTTT	CASSLDVAGSTDTQYF
TRBV24-1	TRBJ2-5	.	TRBD1	TGTGCCACCAGTGCAGGGGGAGAGACCCAGTACTTC	CATSAGGETQYF
TRBV6-2/TRBV6-3	TRBJ2-2	.	TRBD1	TGTGCCAGCAGATCGCCACCGGGACAGGAAAACACCGGGGAGCTGTTTTTT	CASRSPPGQENTGELFF
TRBV15	TRBJ1-4	few	.	TGTGCCACCAGCAGAGGGGGAATCGGATATAATGAAAAACTGTTTTTT	CATSRGGIGYNEKLFF
TRBV4-1	TRBJ1-2	few	.	TGCGCCAGCAGCCAAGCGCCGGGGGCTAGGAGTAGCTACACCTTC	CASSQAPGARSSYTF
TRBV4-3	TRBJ2-7	few	.	TGCGCCAGCAGCCAAATGGGGCAGGAGAAGATCTACGAGCAGTACTTC	CASSQMGQEKIYEQYF
TRBV6-2/TRBV6-3	TRBJ2-1	few	TRBD2	TGTGCCAGCAGACTGGCGCGGGGGGGCCAAAATGAGCAGTTCTTC	CASRLARGGQNEQFF
TRBV6-1	TRBJ2-1	.	.	TGTGCCAGCGGAAGGAAAGACGCCTACAATGAGCAGTTCTTC	CASGRKDAYNEQFF
TRBV10-3	TRBJ2-7	few	.	TGTGCCATCAGTGAGACGGGGTCCGGTACGGCCTCCTACGAGCAGTACTTC	CAISETGSGTASYEQYF
TRBV18	TRBJ2-6	.	.	TGTGCCAGCTCACCCCCTGAGACTTCTGGGGCCAACGTCCTGACTTTC	CASSPPETSGANVLTF
TRBV3-1	TRBJ2-1	.	TRBD2	TGTGCCAGCAGCCAAGTCCTGCTAGCGGGGGGATCTGAGCAGTTCTTC	CASSQVLLAGGSEQFF
TRBV29-1	TRBJ2-1	once	TRBD1	TGCAGCGTGCAGGACAGGAACTCCTACAATGAGCAGTTCTTC	CSVQDRNSYNEQFF
TRBV6-2/TRBV6-3	TRBJ2-4	.	.	TGTGCCAGCAGCCGGGACGTAGCCAAAAACATTCAGTACTTC	CASSRDVAKNIQYF
TRBV20-1	TRBJ2-7	.	TRBD1	TGCAGTGCTAGTTCCGGGACAGGGCGCTACGAGCAGTACTTC	CSASSGTGRYEQYF
TRBV9	TRBJ2-1	few	TRBD1	TGTGCCAGCAGCGCCGCCCATCAGGACAGGGTGAATGAGCAGTTCTTC	CASSAAHQDRVNEQFF
TRBV29-1	TRBJ2-1	.	.	TGCAGCGTTGGCCCCAGGCTCACCTACAATGAGCAGTTCTTC	CSVGPRLTYNEQFF
TRBV28	TRBJ2-3	once	.	TGTGCCAGCAGTTTCGGCCGGGCTCTGACAGATACGCAGTATTTT	CASSFGRALTDTQYF